The entry below gives a single T cell receptor beta chain sequence along with its context. The data belong to a study of PD-L1 blockade in urothelial cancer. Whole-study context: Once treatment had started, blood was analyzed at 3 weeks (second dose) and again at 6 weeks.

Time point noted: peripheral blood 6 weeks after treatment start. The germline CDR1 and CDR2 sequences are MNHEY and SMNVEV (reference sequence). V gave up 3 bases and J gave up 2 bases; unmatched junction bases: 10. This CDR3 has 17 amino acids. Profiled with immunoSEQ multiplex PCR; TCRdb holds only in-frame clones, not every one. This table has over 100,000 clones, 91% appearing once. This receptor was taken from a man aged 55 to 69 with urothelial cancer. V and J are TRBV27 and TRBJ1-3; 7 positions match TRBD1. The sequenced sample was PBMCs, obtained around atezolizumab (anti-PD-L1) treatment. The CDR3 nucleotides are TGTGCCAGCAGTTTCGCCCCTCCGACAGGGCCTGGAAACACCATATATTTT. This encodes CASSFAPPTGPGNTIYF.